One and the same sample provided the 15 T cell receptor beta chains below, sequenced in a study of CD8+ T cells in alopecia areata (dated by TCRdb to the late 2010s). The library was obtained by the immunoSEQ multiplex PCR assay. For TCR sequencing, RNA was extracted from every sample and reverse transcribed into cDNA to serve as template. As stored in TCRdb, this immuneACCESS dataset retains in-frame rearrangements with V and J assigned. A fraction of the clones does not appear; measured against another copy, unresolved V genes explain less than half of the discrepancy, and the remainder lacks a known reason. A total of about 120,000 clones appear in this sample, roughly 68% of them only once. Together, the top ten hold around 2.8% of the sample. The sample taken for sequencing was CD4+ T cells sorted from blood. The receptors originated from a human donor in good health.

The genes are TRBV6-5 and TRBJ1-1, with TRBD1 matching over 9 bases. Per germline, CDR1 MNHEY and CDR2 SVGAGI. This CDR3 is built from 13 residues. Germline trimming cut 10 bases from V and 4 bases from J; bases unmatched to any gene: 7. The CDR3 nucleotides read TGTGCCATCCAGACAGGGGGAAGCACTGAAGCTTTCTTT. Translated: CAIQTGGSTEAFF.

The sample holds one count of this clone. The V call is TRBV29-1, the J call TRBJ1-5, with a tentative D call TRBD1 (5 bases). The germline V gene encodes CDR1 SQVTM and CDR2 ANQGSEA. CDR3 length: 12 amino acids. V was cut by 7 bases and J by 7 bases, with 14 bases left in between. CDR3 bases: TGCAGCGGGAGCTCAGGGAACCAGCCCCAGCATTTT. This gives the protein CSGSSGNQPQHF.

This clone turned up a few times. J is TRBJ1-1 and V is TRBV29-1; no firm D call. Germline CDR1 and CDR2: SQVTM and ANQGSEA. The CDR3 loop spans 12 amino acids. Trimming pared 7 bases from V and 0 bases from J, leaving 9 bases between. CDR3 in amino acids: CSAATVNTEAFF. The CDR3 nucleotides are TGCAGCGCAGCTACAGTGAACACTGAAGCTTTCTTT.

The genes are TRBV15 and TRBJ1-2; D gene unclear. V lost 0 bases, J lost 9 bases, and 5 bases lay in between. Germline CDR1 LNHNV, CDR2 YYDKDF (reference sequence). This CDR3 region has 11 residues. The DNA of the CDR3 is TGTGCCACCAGCAGAGAAGCGAGCTACACCTTC. Translating it yields CATSREASYTF.

In this sample, this clone is medium-sized (0.01 to 0.1%). The rearrangement joins TRBV12-5 to TRBJ1-5, with 10 bases fitting TRBD1. CDR1 LGHNT and CDR2 FRNRAP come from the germline V gene. This CDR3 has 13 residues. J was trimmed by 6 bases and V by 6 bases; bases with no gene match: 2. The CDR3 reads CASGRTGGQPQHF. CDR3 DNA: TGTGCTAGTGGACGGACAGGGGGTCAGCCCCAGCATTTT.

V is TRBV10-2 and J is TRBJ2-7, with 9 bases aligning to TRBD1. Trimming took 6 bases from V and 3 from J; bases not matched to a gene: 9. Germline V gives CDR1 WSHSY, CDR2 SAAADI. The CDR3 spans 15 residues. The chain's CDR3 is CASSAPGQGFYEQYF. The CDR3 DNA follows: TGCGCCAGCAGCGCTCCGGGACAGGGATTCTACGAGCAGTACTTC.

Comment on this clone: At the DNA level, this CDR3 is encoded by other sequences in the same sample as well. The rearrangement uses TRBV6-5 and TRBJ1-2; 8 bases are a match to TRBD1. Per the germline V gene, CDR1 is MNHEY and CDR2 is SVGAGI. After removal of 5 bases from V and 5 bases from J, the junction contained 1 base not matched to a gene. This CDR3 has 12 residues. This chain's CDR3 is CASSRQGYGYTF. The CDR3 coding sequence is TGTGCCAGCAGTCGACAGGGGTATGGCTACACCTTC.

This sequence joins TRBV6-6 and TRBJ2-5; D call uncertain. CDR3 length: 13 residues. Trimming took 3 bases from V and 5 from J, leaving 10 bases between them. Germline-derived CDR1 and CDR2 are MNHNY and SVGAGI (reference sequence). The CDR3 protein is CASSYVETETQYF. In nucleotides, the CDR3 is TGTGCCAGCAGTTATGTAGAAACGGAGACCCAGTACTTC.

V usage is TRBV7-2 and J usage is TRBJ1-6; 7 bases align to TRBD1. Looked up from germline, CDR1 is SGHTA and CDR2 is FQGNSA. The CDR3 length is 14 residues. J gave up 11 bases and V 4 bases, and 8 bases lay outside the gene matches. In DNA form, the CDR3 reads TGTGCCAGCAGCTCGACAGGGAACGGGCCACCCCTCCACTTT. Its translation is CASSSTGNGPPLHF.

The CDR3: CAWTWGAVPEAFF. In nucleotides, the CDR3 is TGTGCCTGGACGTGGGGGGCGGTACCTGAAGCTTTCTTT. The chain links TRBV30 to TRBJ1-1; D might be TRBD1 (6 bases). Trimming took off 4 bases at V and 6 bases at J, with 15 bases between the two ends. CDR3 size: 13 residues. The V gene's germline CDR1 is GTSNPN and CDR2 SVGIG (reference sequence).

The chain is built from TRBV2 and TRBJ2-7; 11 positions agree with TRBD1. From germline, CDR1 is SNHLY and CDR2 FYNNEI. CDR3 length equals 14 residues. Germline trimming cut 3 bases from V and 5 bases from J; bases unmatched to any gene: 3. The CDR3: CASSEDRGLHEQYF. CDR3 in DNA: TGTGCCAGCAGTGAGGACAGGGGGCTCCACGAGCAGTACTTC.

This chain links TRBV10-3 with TRBJ2-5; 11 nucleotides align to TRBD2. There are 18 residues in the CDR3. Germline V gene data show CDR1 as ENHRY and CDR2 as SYGVKD. V trimming: 0 bases; J trimming: 2 bases; junction bases outside the gene matches: 8. CDR3 sequence: CAISESTGTSGGQETQYF. CDR3 nucleotides: TGTGCCATCAGTGAGTCGACAGGAACTAGCGGGGGACAAGAGACCCAGTACTTC.

The chain links TRBV6-1 to TRBJ2-7; no reliable D call. The CDR3 has 15 residues. Germline V gene data show CDR1 as MNHNS and CDR2 as SASEGT. Trimming removed 1 base at V and 6 bases at J, with 16 bases between. The DNA for the CDR3 is TGTGCCAGCAGTGAAGTAACAAACCCCAGCCGCGAGCAGTACTTC. This codes for CASSEVTNPSREQYF.

V usage is TRBV29-1 and J usage is TRBJ1-3, with D unresolved. The CDR3 loop spans 12 amino acids. Germline V lookup: CDR1 SQVTM, CDR2 ANQGSEA. Trimming left V 7 bases short and J 1 base short, with 8 bases between. CDR3 sequence (DNA): TGCAGCGGTGTGGGGTCTGGAAACACCATATATTTT. Amino acids: CSGVGSGNTIYF.

This clone has a handful of counts. The J gene is TRBJ2-3, the V gene TRBV6-6; tentatively, D is TRBD2 (5 bases). The V gene lost 6 bases and the J gene lost 2 bases, with 9 bases spanning the gap. In germline, CDR1 is MNHNY, CDR2 SVGAGI (reference sequence). The length of the CDR3 is 13 residues. The CDR3 bases are TGTGCCAGCAGGAGGGCTAACACAGATACGCAGTATTTT. Its protein product is CASRRANTDTQYF.